Listed here is a single T cell receptor beta chain. V lost 3 bases to trimming and J lost 5 bases; unmatched junction nucleotides: 7. This CDR3 has 15 residues. Germline V CDR1 and CDR2: MNHNS, SASEGT. This entry belongs to a study of T cell changes during pregnancy in multiple sclerosis. The assay was immunoSEQ multiplex PCR, and TCRdb's table has in-frame clones only and misses some. The sample includes around 88,000 clones, roughly 90% of them seen just once. The source material was peripheral blood, sampled in the first trimester of pregnancy. The chain is built from TRBV6-1 and TRBJ2-5; 9 bases fit TRBD2. The TCR originated in a female donor with multiple sclerosis, enrolled in a pregnancy study. Here the CDR3 DNA reads TGTGCCAGCAGTGATATGCGGGGGGGCCTGGAGACCCAGTACTTC. Amino acids: CASSDMRGGLETQYF.